This TCR beta chain originates from a study of blood T cell repertoires in COVID-19. Study background: T cells, B-cell-depleted T cells, or PBMCs provided the cDNA or gDNA that served as material.

TCRdb keeps only in-frame clones here, not all; method: immunoSEQ multiplex PCR. Among about 250,000 clones listed, approximately 90% were seen once. The length of the CDR3 is 14 residues. CDR1 is MNHEY, CDR2 SMNVEV, per germline (reference sequence). Germline trimming cut 8 bases from V and 6 bases from J; bases unmatched to any gene: 12. Sequenced: PBMCs or T cells enriched from blood (not recorded which). The V call is TRBV27, the J call TRBJ2-7; 8 bases map to TRBD2. This receptor was taken from a man aged 18 to 29 who had recovered from COVID-19. The CDR3 region is CASWGWASGSEQYF. The CDR3 DNA follows: TGTGCCAGCTGGGGCTGGGCTAGCGGGTCCGAGCAGTACTTC.